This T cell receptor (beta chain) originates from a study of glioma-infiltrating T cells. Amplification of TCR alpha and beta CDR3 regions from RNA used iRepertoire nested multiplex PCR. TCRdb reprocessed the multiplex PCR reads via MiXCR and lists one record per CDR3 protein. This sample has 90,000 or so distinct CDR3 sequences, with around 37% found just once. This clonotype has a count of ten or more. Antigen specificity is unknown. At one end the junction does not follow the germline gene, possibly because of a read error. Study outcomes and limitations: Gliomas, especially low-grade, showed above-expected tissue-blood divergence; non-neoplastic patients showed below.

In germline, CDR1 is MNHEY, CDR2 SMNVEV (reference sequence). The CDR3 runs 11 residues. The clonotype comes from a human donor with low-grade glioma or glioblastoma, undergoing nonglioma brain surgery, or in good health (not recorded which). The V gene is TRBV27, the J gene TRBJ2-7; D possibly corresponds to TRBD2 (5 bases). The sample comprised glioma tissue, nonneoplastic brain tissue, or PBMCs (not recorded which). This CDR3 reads CASCGPTYPSF. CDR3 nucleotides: TGTGCCAGCTGCGGGCCCACTTACCCCAGCTTC.